Below, one T cell receptor (beta chain) is given with its context. Antigen specificity is unknown. This record belongs to a study of tumor and adjacent non-tumor tissue in lung cancer. TCRbeta libraries were built with three rounds of nested PCR, modified from ARM-PCR. TCRdb re-called the multiplex PCR reads through MiXCR, storing one row per CDR3 protein. The sample consists of under 45,000 distinct CDR3 sequences, around three fifths of them appearing once. Study-wide results and limits: Normal lung showed higher cumulative top 100 clone frequency than tumor. Significantly higher TCR diversity was found in tumor than normal lung.

No cell sorting was done before RNA was extracted from the tissue. The normal lung tissue was taken more than 3 cm from the tumor edge. Between August and November 2014, newly diagnosed, chemotherapy-naive lung cancer patients underwent thoracic surgery in China. This CDR3 contains 12 residues. Germline V gene sequence: CDR1 GTSNPN, CDR2 SVGIG (reference sequence). V lost 5 bases to trimming and J lost 5 bases, with 11 bases between them. The TCR originated in a middle-aged man with non-small cell lung cancer. The J gene is TRBJ2-3, the V gene TRBV30, with D maybe TRBD2 (5 bases). The material sequenced was distant non-tumor lung tissue. The CDR3: CAWEAGGDTQYF. DNA of the CDR3: TGTGCCTGGGAGGCCGGAGGAGATACGCAGTATTTT. The full variable domain, rest sourced from reference TRBV30 and TRBJ2-3, is SQTIHQWPATLVQPVGSPLSLECTVEGTSNPNLYWYRQAAGRGLQLLFYSVGIGQISSEVPQNLSASRPQDRQFILSSKKLLLSDSGFYLCAWEAGGDTQYFGPGTRLTVL.